Listed below are T cell receptor beta chains from one sample, sequenced in a study of control samples from healthy donors and cancer patients. Repertoires were generated with immunoSEQ multiplex PCR, while TCRdb's copy carries only in-frame clones and drops some. Found here are 400,000 to 500,000 clones, about 93% of them singletons; the top ten hold 5.5% to 7.5%. Sequencing input: PBMCs. The receptors stem from a man aged 35 to 55 with head and neck cancer. CDR3s include the opening cysteine and the closing phenylalanine or tryptophan. A D gene is named only where the DNA matches it firmly. Part of the rows lack a size; the others show once, few, many or a class for expanded clones.

J gene: TRBJ2-3; V gene: TRBV7-6; clone size: .; D gene: .; CDR3 protein: CASSLEVGSDTQYF; CDR3 DNA: TGTGCCAGCAGCTTAGAGGTGGGCTCAGATACGCAGTATTTT
J gene: TRBJ1-5; V gene: TRBV15; clone size: .; D gene: .; CDR3 protein: CATSRSRQSHSNQPQHF; CDR3 DNA: TGTGCCACCAGCAGGTCTAGACAGAGCCATAGCAATCAGCCCCAGCATTTT
J gene: TRBJ2-7; V gene: TRBV7-8; clone size: .; D gene: .; CDR3 protein: CASSLTIGASRDEQYF; CDR3 DNA: TGTGCCAGCAGCTTAACAATTGGCGCATCACGGGACGAGCAGTACTTC
J gene: TRBJ2-3; V gene: TRBV6-5; clone size: .; D gene: .; CDR3 protein: CASAPGASTDTQYF; CDR3 DNA: TGTGCCAGCGCACCGGGAGCCAGCACAGATACGCAGTATTTT
J gene: TRBJ2-1; V gene: TRBV7-9; clone size: .; D gene: .; CDR3 protein: CASAKDRSYNEQFF; CDR3 DNA: TGTGCCAGCGCCAAGGACCGCTCCTACAATGAGCAGTTCTTC
J gene: TRBJ2-3; V gene: TRBV4-2; clone size: .; D gene: .; CDR3 protein: CASSQVDYTQYF; CDR3 DNA: TGTGCCAGCAGCCAAGTCGACTATACGCAGTATTTT
J gene: TRBJ2-7; V gene: TRBV19; clone size: .; D gene: .; CDR3 protein: CASSPAGGHYEQYF; CDR3 DNA: TGTGCCAGTAGTCCGGCCGGGGGACACTACGAGCAGTACTTC
J gene: TRBJ2-1; V gene: TRBV11-3; clone size: .; D gene: .; CDR3 protein: CASSLNQGNNEQFF; CDR3 DNA: TGTGCCAGCAGCTTAAATCAGGGGAACAATGAGCAGTTCTTC
J gene: TRBJ2-7; V gene: TRBV6-5; clone size: .; D gene: TRBD2; CDR3 protein: CASIREAIFYEQYF; CDR3 DNA: TGTGCCAGCATTCGGGAGGCCATTTTCTACGAGCAGTACTTC
J gene: TRBJ2-2; V gene: TRBV5-6; clone size: .; D gene: .; CDR3 protein: CASSLFGLGGTGELFF; CDR3 DNA: TGTGCCAGCAGCTTGTTTGGGCTAGGAGGTACCGGGGAGCTGTTTTTT
J gene: TRBJ2-7; V gene: TRBV18; clone size: .; D gene: .; CDR3 protein: CASSPQAGGFNEQYF; CDR3 DNA: TGTGCCAGCTCACCACAGGCAGGGGGGTTCAACGAGCAGTACTTC
J gene: TRBJ1-2; V gene: TRBV7-9; clone size: .; D gene: .; CDR3 protein: CASSLEQTHGYTF; CDR3 DNA: TGTGCCAGCAGCTTAGAACAGACTCATGGCTACACCTTC
J gene: TRBJ1-1; V gene: TRBV6-5; clone size: once; D gene: .; CDR3 protein: CASRGLGTEAFF; CDR3 DNA: TGTGCCAGCAGGGGGCTTGGGACTGAAGCTTTCTTT
J gene: TRBJ2-2; V gene: TRBV5-8; clone size: .; D gene: .; CDR3 protein: CASSLVYGRDTGELFF; CDR3 DNA: TGTGCCAGCAGCTTGGTCTACGGGCGCGACACCGGGGAGCTGTTTTTT
J gene: TRBJ2-5; V gene: TRBV6-1; clone size: .; D gene: .; CDR3 protein: CASSEAGGLPAQYF; CDR3 DNA: TGTGCCAGCAGTGAAGCTGGAGGGCTCCCGGCCCAGTACTTC
J gene: TRBJ1-1; V gene: TRBV7-9; clone size: .; D gene: .; CDR3 protein: CASSMSMGGNTEAFF; CDR3 DNA: TGTGCCAGCAGCATGTCGATGGGGGGCAACACTGAAGCTTTCTTT
J gene: TRBJ1-5; V gene: TRBV6-4; clone size: .; D gene: .; CDR3 protein: CASREDGWFCNQPQHF; CDR3 DNA: TGTGCCAGCAGGGAGGACGGGTGGTTCTGCAATCAGCCCCAGCATTTT
J gene: TRBJ1-1; V gene: TRBV30; clone size: .; D gene: .; CDR3 protein: CAWGQLMNTEAFF; CDR3 DNA: TGTGCCTGGGGGCAGCTAATGAACACTGAAGCTTTCTTT
J gene: TRBJ1-1; V gene: TRBV19; clone size: .; D gene: TRBD1; CDR3 protein: CASSIAGGNTEAFF; CDR3 DNA: TGTGCCAGTAGTATAGCAGGGGGGAACACTGAAGCTTTCTTT
J gene: TRBJ2-5; V gene: TRBV6-5; clone size: .; D gene: .; CDR3 protein: CASSYKGRETQYF; CDR3 DNA: TGTGCCAGCAGTTACAAGGGGCGAGAGACCCAGTACTTC
J gene: TRBJ2-3; V gene: TRBV7-2; clone size: .; D gene: TRBD2; CDR3 protein: CASSPGLAAMGTDTQYF; CDR3 DNA: TGTGCCAGCAGCCCCGGACTAGCGGCCATGGGCACAGATACGCAGTATTTT
J gene: TRBJ2-7; V gene: TRBV27; clone size: .; D gene: TRBD1; CDR3 protein: CASSRTGTGGSYEQYF; CDR3 DNA: TGTGCCAGCAGCCGAACCGGGACAGGGGGCTCCTACGAGCAGTACTTC
J gene: TRBJ1-1; V gene: TRBV2; clone size: .; D gene: TRBD1; CDR3 protein: CARDRVHTEAFF; CDR3 DNA: TGTGCCAGAGACAGGGTCCACACTGAAGCTTTCTTT
J gene: TRBJ2-5; V gene: TRBV7-9; clone size: .; D gene: .; CDR3 protein: CASTSTDRPKETQYF; CDR3 DNA: TGTGCCAGCACCTCTACCGACAGACCCAAGGAGACCCAGTACTTC
J gene: TRBJ1-6; V gene: TRBV2; clone size: .; D gene: TRBD1; CDR3 protein: CASSYPTGRNSPLHF; CDR3 DNA: TGTGCCAGCAGTTATCCGACAGGGAGGAATTCACCCCTCCACTTT
J gene: TRBJ1-2; V gene: TRBV6-5; clone size: .; D gene: .; CDR3 protein: CASRDNYGYTF; CDR3 DNA: TGTGCCAGCAGAGATAACTATGGCTACACCTTC
J gene: TRBJ1-2; V gene: TRBV7-2; clone size: .; D gene: .; CDR3 protein: CASSAFRGTNYGYTF; CDR3 DNA: TGTGCCAGCAGCGCCTTTCGAGGGACTAACTATGGCTACACCTTC
J gene: TRBJ1-5; V gene: TRBV28; clone size: .; D gene: TRBD1; CDR3 protein: CASTGQGNQPQHF; CDR3 DNA: TGTGCCAGCACGGGACAGGGAAATCAGCCCCAGCATTTT
J gene: TRBJ1-1; V gene: TRBV27; clone size: .; D gene: .; CDR3 protein: CASHAAGAGTEAFF; CDR3 DNA: TGTGCCAGCCACGCCGCGGGGGCGGGCACTGAAGCTTTCTTT
J gene: TRBJ2-5; V gene: TRBV5-4; clone size: .; D gene: .; CDR3 protein: CASSSPNGLGGKETQYF; CDR3 DNA: TGTGCCAGCAGCTCACCCAACGGCTTAGGAGGCAAAGAGACCCAGTACTTC
J gene: TRBJ1-1; V gene: TRBV6-5; clone size: .; D gene: .; CDR3 protein: CASSYTRGNTEAFF; CDR3 DNA: TGTGCCAGCAGTTACACGCGGGGGAACACTGAAGCTTTCTTT
J gene: TRBJ2-7; V gene: TRBV18; clone size: .; D gene: TRBD1; CDR3 protein: CASSPLSGTADYEQYF; CDR3 DNA: TGTGCCAGCTCACCACTTTCCGGGACAGCCGACTACGAGCAGTACTTC
J gene: TRBJ1-2; V gene: TRBV6-5; clone size: once; D gene: TRBD1; CDR3 protein: CASSTGTAGYTF; CDR3 DNA: TGTGCCAGCAGTACCGGGACAGCTGGCTACACCTTC
J gene: TRBJ2-2; V gene: TRBV5-6; clone size: .; D gene: .; CDR3 protein: CASSSDTNTGELFF; CDR3 DNA: TGTGCCAGCAGCAGCGACACGAACACCGGGGAGCTGTTTTTT
J gene: TRBJ1-6; V gene: TRBV5-1; clone size: once; D gene: TRBD1; CDR3 protein: CASSLGTGNNSPLHF; CDR3 DNA: TGCGCCAGCAGCTTGGGGACAGGCAATAATTCACCCCTCCACTTT
J gene: TRBJ1-5; V gene: TRBV7-2; clone size: .; D gene: TRBD1; CDR3 protein: CASSARQGVWSNQPQHF; CDR3 DNA: TGTGCCAGCAGCGCCCGACAGGGGGTATGGAGCAATCAGCCCCAGCATTTT
J gene: TRBJ2-5; V gene: TRBV2; clone size: .; D gene: TRBD2; CDR3 protein: CASSEAVAGAAETQYF; CDR3 DNA: TGTGCCAGCAGTGAAGCCGTAGCGGGAGCGGCAGAGACCCAGTACTTC
J gene: TRBJ2-1; V gene: TRBV11-3; clone size: .; D gene: .; CDR3 protein: CASRDNDNEQFF; CDR3 DNA: TGTGCCAGCAGGGACAACGACAATGAGCAGTTCTTC
J gene: TRBJ2-5; V gene: TRBV15; clone size: once; D gene: .; CDR3 protein: CATSRPRFDTGKGRETQYF; CDR3 DNA: TGTGCCACCAGCAGGCCACGGTTCGATACCGGAAAGGGGAGGGAGACCCAGTACTTC
J gene: TRBJ2-1; V gene: TRBV6-5; clone size: .; D gene: TRBD2; CDR3 protein: CASTYGVAGGYEQFF; CDR3 DNA: TGTGCCAGCACCTACGGGGTGGCGGGAGGCTATGAGCAGTTCTTC
J gene: TRBJ2-7; V gene: TRBV7-9; clone size: .; D gene: .; CDR3 protein: CASSLPQGIPYEQYF; CDR3 DNA: TGTGCCAGCAGCTTACCCCAGGGGATCCCCTACGAGCAGTACTTC
J gene: TRBJ1-3; V gene: TRBV4-2; clone size: .; D gene: .; CDR3 protein: CASSQEGQLSGNTIYF; CDR3 DNA: TGTGCCAGCAGCCAAGAAGGCCAGCTTTCTGGAAACACCATATATTTT
J gene: TRBJ2-3; V gene: TRBV27; clone size: .; D gene: .; CDR3 protein: CASNLLGGRTDTQYF; CDR3 DNA: TGTGCCAGCAACCTCCTTGGGGGACGCACAGATACGCAGTATTTT
J gene: TRBJ1-5; V gene: TRBV3-1/TRBV3-2; clone size: .; D gene: .; CDR3 protein: CASSQTGDQPQHF; CDR3 DNA: TGTGCCAGCAGCCAGACAGGAGATCAGCCCCAGCATTTT
J gene: TRBJ2-7; V gene: TRBV21-1; clone size: .; D gene: .; CDR3 protein: CASGQAGTSGRGEQYF; CDR3 DNA: TGTGCCAGCGGCCAAGCCGGGACTAGCGGGAGAGGCGAGCAGTACTTC
J gene: TRBJ2-3; V gene: TRBV5-1; clone size: .; D gene: TRBD1; CDR3 protein: CASNGQGAIDTQYF; CDR3 DNA: TGCGCCAGCAATGGACAGGGGGCAATAGATACGCAGTATTTT
J gene: TRBJ2-1; V gene: TRBV11-2; clone size: .; D gene: .; CDR3 protein: CASSLYYRGGRYNEQFF; CDR3 DNA: TGTGCCAGCAGCTTATACTACAGGGGGGGCCGCTACAATGAGCAGTTCTTC
J gene: TRBJ1-5; V gene: TRBV6-2/TRBV6-3; clone size: .; D gene: TRBD1; CDR3 protein: CASSQADRHPNQPQHF; CDR3 DNA: TGTGCCAGCAGCCAAGCGGACAGGCACCCCAATCAGCCCCAGCATTTT
J gene: TRBJ1-5; V gene: TRBV2; clone size: .; D gene: .; CDR3 protein: CASTAGNQPQHF; CDR3 DNA: TGTGCCAGCACCGCCGGAAATCAGCCCCAGCATTTT
J gene: TRBJ2-7; V gene: TRBV27; clone size: few; D gene: .; CDR3 protein: CASSLNSYEQYF; CDR3 DNA: TGTGCCAGCAGTTTGAATTCATACGAGCAGTACTTC
J gene: TRBJ2-2; V gene: TRBV7-2; clone size: .; D gene: .; CDR3 protein: CASSFKLGDTGELFF; CDR3 DNA: TGTGCCAGCAGCTTTAAGCTCGGGGACACCGGGGAGCTGTTTTTT